This T cell receptor beta chain was captured in a study of T cells in Graves' hyperthyroidism and ophthalmopathy. Study-level findings and limits: The model's output predicted ophthalmopathy at a median of around 6.9 months prior to onset.

CDR3 length equals 18 residues. Germline V gives CDR1 MNHEY, CDR2 SMNVEV (reference sequence). The J segment lost 0 bases and the V segment lost 2 bases, leaving 12 bases of the junction unmatched. Those patients with uncontrolled infection, other autoimmune disease, pregnancy or lactation were excluded. Of note for this clonotype: Its matching antigen is unknown.

Researchers amplified the TCR beta CDR3 regions from RNA transcripts. Using the HTBI primer set, a first-round RT-PCR was run on the TCR CDR3. TCRdb processed the multiplex PCR reads anew with MiXCR; each CDR3 protein has one entry. The sample has hundreds of thousands of distinct CDR3 sequences; 45% are singletons. This clonotype was obtained from an adult man with Graves' disease, either hyperthyroidism or ophthalmopathy (not recorded which). The sample taken for sequencing was peripheral blood or thyroid tissue (not recorded which). The V gene is TRBV27, the J gene TRBJ1-1, with TRBD1 matching over 7 bases. In DNA form, the CDR3 reads TGTGCCAGCAGTTTACATGAGGGGGCGTGGGGGGTGAACACTGAAGCTTTCTTT. Protein product: CASSLHEGAWGVNTEAFF.